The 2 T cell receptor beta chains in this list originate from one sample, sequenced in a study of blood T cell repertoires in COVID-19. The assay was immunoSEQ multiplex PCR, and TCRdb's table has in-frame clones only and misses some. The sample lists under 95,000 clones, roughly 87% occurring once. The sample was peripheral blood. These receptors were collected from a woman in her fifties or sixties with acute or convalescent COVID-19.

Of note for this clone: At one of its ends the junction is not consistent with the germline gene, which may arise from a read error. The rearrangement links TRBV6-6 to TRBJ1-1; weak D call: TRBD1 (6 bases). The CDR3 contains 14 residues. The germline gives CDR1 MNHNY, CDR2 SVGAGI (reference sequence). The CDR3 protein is CAGREQGRGTEAFF. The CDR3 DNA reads TGTGCCGGCAGAGAACAGGGCCGGGGCACTGAAGCTTTCTTT.

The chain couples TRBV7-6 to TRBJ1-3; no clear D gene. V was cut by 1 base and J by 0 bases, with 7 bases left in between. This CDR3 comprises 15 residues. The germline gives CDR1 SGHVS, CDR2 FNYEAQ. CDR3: CASSLGPRSGNTIYF. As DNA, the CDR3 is TGTGCCAGCAGCTTAGGGCCCCGCTCTGGAAACACCATATATTTT.